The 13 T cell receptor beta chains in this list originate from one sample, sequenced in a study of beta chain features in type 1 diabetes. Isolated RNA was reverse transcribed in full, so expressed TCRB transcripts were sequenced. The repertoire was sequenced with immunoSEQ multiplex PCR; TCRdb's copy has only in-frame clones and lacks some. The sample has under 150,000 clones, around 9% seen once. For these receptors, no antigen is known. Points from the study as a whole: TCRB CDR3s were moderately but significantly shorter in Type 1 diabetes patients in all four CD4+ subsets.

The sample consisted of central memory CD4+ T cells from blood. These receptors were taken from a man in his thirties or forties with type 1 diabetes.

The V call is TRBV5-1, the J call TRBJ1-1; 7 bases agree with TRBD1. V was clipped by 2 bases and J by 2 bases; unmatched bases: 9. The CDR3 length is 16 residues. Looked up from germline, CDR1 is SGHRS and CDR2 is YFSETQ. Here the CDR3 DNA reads TGCGCCAGCAGCTTAGGTACGAGGGACAGCAACACTGAAGCTTTCTTT. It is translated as CASSLGTRDSNTEAFF.

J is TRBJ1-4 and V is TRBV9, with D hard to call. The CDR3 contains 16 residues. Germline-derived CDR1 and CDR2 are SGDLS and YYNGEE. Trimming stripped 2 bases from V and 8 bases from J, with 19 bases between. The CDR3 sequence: CASSVSPGRDREKLFF. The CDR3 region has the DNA TGTGCCAGCAGCGTTTCGCCGGGTCGAGACCGAGAAAAACTGTTTTTT.

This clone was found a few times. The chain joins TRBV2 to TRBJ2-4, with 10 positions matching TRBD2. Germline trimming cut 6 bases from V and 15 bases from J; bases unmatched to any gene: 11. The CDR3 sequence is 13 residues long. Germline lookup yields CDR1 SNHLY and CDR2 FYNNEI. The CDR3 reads CASSLAGGPGSYF. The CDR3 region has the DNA TGTGCCAGCAGCTTAGCGGGGGGCCCAGGGTCGTACTTC. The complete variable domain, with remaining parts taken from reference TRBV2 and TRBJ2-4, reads EPEVTQTPSHQVTQMGQEVILRCVPISNHLYFYWYRQILGQKVEFLVSFYNNEISEKSEIFDDQFSVERPDGSNFTLKIRSTKLEDSAMYFCASSLAGGPGSYFGAGTRLSVL.

DNA of the CDR3: TGTGCCAGCACTTCGGGACAGCACCTTAATGAAAAACTGTTTTTT. Translating gives CASTSGQHLNEKLFF. The rearrangement uses TRBV28 and TRBJ1-4; 7 bases match TRBD1. The CDR3 extends over 15 amino acids. J was trimmed by 4 bases and V by 7 bases; bases with no gene match: 9. Germline V gives CDR1 MDHEN, CDR2 SYDVKM.

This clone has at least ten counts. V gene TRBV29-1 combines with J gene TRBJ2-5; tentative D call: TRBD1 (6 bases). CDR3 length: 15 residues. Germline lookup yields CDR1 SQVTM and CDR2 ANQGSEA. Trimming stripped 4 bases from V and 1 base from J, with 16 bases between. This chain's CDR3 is CSVGGRGNFQETQYF. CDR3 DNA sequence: TGCAGCGTTGGAGGCAGGGGAAACTTCCAAGAGACCCAGTACTTC.

CDR3 nucleotide sequence: TGTGCCATCAGTGAGTCCCCGGACACCCAAGAGACCCAGTACTTC. Protein sequence: CAISESPDTQETQYF. The chain links TRBV10-3 to TRBJ2-5, with D perhaps TRBD1 (5 bases). Germline V lookup: CDR1 ENHRY, CDR2 SYGVKD. V lost 0 bases, J lost 1 base, and 9 bases lay in between. The CDR3 has 15 residues.

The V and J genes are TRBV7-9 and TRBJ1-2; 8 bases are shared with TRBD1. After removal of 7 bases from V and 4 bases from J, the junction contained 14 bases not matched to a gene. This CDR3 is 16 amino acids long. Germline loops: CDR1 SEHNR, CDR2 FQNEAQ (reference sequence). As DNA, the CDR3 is TGTGCCAGCAAGACCGGGACAGGAGGGACCGGCTATGGCTACACCTTC. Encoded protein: CASKTGTGGTGYGYTF.

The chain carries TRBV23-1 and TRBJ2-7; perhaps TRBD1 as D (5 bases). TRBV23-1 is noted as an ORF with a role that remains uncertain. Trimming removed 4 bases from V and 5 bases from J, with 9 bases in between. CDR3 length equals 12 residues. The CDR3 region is CASSRRVDEQYF. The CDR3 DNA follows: TGCGCCAGCAGTCGCAGGGTCGACGAGCAGTACTTC.

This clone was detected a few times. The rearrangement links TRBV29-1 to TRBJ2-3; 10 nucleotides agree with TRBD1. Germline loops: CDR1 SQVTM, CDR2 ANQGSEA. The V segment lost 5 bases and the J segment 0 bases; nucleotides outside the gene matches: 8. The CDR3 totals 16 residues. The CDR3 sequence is CSVRGQGSTSTDTQYF. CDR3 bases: TGCAGCGTTCGGGGACAGGGGTCGACTAGCACAGATACGCAGTATTTT.

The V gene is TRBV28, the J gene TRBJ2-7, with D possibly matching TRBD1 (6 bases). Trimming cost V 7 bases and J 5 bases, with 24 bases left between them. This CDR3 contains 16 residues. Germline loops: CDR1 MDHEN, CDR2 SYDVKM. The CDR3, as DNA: TGTGCCAGCAAAGAACCGGGACAACGATGGTCCCACGAGCAGTACTTC. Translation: CASKEPGQRWSHEQYF.

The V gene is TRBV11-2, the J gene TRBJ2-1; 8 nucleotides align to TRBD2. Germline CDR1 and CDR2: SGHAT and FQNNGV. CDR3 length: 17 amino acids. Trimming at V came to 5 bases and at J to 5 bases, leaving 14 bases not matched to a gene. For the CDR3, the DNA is TGTGCCAGCAGCGGATCAGGACTAGCCTACACCAACAATGAGCAGTTCTTC. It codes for CASSGSGLAYTNNEQFF.

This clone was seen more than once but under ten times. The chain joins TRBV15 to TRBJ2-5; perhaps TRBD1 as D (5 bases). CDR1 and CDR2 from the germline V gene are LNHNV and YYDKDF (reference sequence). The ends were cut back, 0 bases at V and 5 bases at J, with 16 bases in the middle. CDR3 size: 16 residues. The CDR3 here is CATSRDLSAGQETQYF. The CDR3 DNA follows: TGTGCCACCAGCAGAGATTTGTCGGCAGGGCAGGAGACCCAGTACTTC.

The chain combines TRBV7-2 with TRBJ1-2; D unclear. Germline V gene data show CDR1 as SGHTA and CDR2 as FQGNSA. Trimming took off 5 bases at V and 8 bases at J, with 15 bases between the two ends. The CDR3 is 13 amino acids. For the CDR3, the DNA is TGTGCCAGCAGCAAGTTGGGAGACATGGGCTACACCTTC. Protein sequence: CASSKLGDMGYTF.